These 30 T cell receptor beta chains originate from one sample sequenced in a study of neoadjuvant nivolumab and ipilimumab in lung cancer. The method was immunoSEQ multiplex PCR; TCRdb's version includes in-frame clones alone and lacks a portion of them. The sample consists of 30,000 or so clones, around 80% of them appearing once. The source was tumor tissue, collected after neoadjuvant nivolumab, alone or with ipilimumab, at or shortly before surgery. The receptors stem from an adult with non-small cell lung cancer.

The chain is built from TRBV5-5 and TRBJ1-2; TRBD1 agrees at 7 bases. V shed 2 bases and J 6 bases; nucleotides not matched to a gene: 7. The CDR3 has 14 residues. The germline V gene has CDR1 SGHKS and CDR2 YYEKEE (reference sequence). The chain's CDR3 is CASSFTGEENGYTF. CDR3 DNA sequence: TGTGCCAGCAGCTTTACAGGGGAAGAGAATGGCTACACCTTC.

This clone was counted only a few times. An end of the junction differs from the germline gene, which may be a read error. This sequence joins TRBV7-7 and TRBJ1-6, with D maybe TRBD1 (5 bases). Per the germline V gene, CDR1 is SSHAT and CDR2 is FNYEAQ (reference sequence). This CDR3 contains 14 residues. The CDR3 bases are TGTGCTAGCAGCTTAGGGGCGCTTAATTCACCCCTCCACTTT. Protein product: CASSLGALNSPLHF. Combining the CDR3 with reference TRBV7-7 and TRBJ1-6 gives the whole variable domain GAGVSQSPRYKVTKRGQDVTLRCDPISSHATLYWYQQALGQGPEFLTYFNYEAQPDKSGLPSDRFSAERPEGSISTLTIQRTEQRDSAMYRCASSLGALNSPLHFGNGTRLTVT.

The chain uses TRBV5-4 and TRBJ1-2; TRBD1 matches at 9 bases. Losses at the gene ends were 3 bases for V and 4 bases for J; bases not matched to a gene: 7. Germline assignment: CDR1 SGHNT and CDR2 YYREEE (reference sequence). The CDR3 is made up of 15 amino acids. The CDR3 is CASSYDRGKGYGYTF. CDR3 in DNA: TGTGCCAGCAGCTACGACAGGGGGAAGGGCTATGGCTACACCTTC. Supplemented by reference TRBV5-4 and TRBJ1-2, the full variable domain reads ETGVTQSPTHLIKTRGQQVTLRCSSQSGHNTVSWYQQALGQGPQFIFQYYREEENGRGNFPPRFSGLQFPNYSSELNVNALELDDSALYLCASSYDRGKGYGYTFGSGTRLTVV.

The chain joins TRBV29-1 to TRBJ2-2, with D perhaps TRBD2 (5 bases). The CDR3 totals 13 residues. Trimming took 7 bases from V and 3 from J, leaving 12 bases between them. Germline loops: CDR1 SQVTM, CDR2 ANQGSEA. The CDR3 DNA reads TGCAGCGGGGGAGCGGACGACACCGGGGAGCTGTTTTTT. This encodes CSGGADDTGELFF.

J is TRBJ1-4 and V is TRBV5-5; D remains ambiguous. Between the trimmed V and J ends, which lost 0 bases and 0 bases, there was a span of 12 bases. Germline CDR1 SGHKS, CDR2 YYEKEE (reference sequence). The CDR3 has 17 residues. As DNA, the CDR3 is TGTGCCAGCAGCTTGGGTTACGGAGTAGCAACTAATGAAAAACTGTTTTTT. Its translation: CASSLGYGVATNEKLFF.

The CDR3 protein is CASSPIAGSDSTDTQYF. Here the CDR3 DNA reads TGTGCCAGCAGCCCCATCGCGGGGAGTGATAGCACAGATACGCAGTATTTT. The chain is built from TRBV7-6 and TRBJ2-3; TRBD2 might be the D (6 bases). Trimming left V 5 bases short and J 0 bases short, with 18 bases between. Germline lookup yields CDR1 SGHVS and CDR2 FNYEAQ. The CDR3 covers 17 residues.

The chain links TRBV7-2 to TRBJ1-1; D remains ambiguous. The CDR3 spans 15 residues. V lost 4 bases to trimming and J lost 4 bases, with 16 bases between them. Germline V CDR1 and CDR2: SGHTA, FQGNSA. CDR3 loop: CASSWGGVVGTEAFF. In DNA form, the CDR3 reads TGTGCCAGCAGCTGGGGTGGGGTCGTCGGCACTGAAGCTTTCTTT.

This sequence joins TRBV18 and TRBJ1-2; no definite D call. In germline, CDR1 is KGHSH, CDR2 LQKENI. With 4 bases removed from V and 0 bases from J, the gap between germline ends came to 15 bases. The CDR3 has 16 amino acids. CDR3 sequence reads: CASSHNIGEANYGYTF. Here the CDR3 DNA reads TGTGCCAGCTCACACAACATTGGGGAGGCTAACTATGGCTACACCTTC.

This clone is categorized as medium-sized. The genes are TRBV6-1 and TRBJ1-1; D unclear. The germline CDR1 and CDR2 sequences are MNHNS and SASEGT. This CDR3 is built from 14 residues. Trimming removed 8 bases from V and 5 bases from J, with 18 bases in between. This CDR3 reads CASPPTLGGTEAFF. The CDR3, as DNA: TGTGCCAGCCCCCCCACCCTCGGAGGGACTGAAGCTTTCTTT.

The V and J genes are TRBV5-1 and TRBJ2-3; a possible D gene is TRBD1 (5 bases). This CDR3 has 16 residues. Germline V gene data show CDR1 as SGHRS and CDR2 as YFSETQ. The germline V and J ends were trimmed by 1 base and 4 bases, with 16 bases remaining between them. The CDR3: CASSLSAPGLPDTQYF. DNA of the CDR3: TGCGCCAGCAGCTTGTCGGCTCCAGGGCTTCCAGATACGCAGTATTTT.

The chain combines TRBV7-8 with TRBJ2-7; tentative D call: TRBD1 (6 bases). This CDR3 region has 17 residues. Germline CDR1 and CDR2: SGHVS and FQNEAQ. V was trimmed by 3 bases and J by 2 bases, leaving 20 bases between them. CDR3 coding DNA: TGTGCCAGCAGCTTCCTTGTAAGGACAGCGGAACCCTACGAGCAGTACTTC. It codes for CASSFLVRTAEPYEQYF. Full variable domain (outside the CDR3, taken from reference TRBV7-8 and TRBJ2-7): GAGVSQSPRYKVAKRGQDVALRCDPISGHVSLFWYQQALGQGPEFLTYFQNEAQLDKSGLPSDRFFAERPEGSVSTLKIQRTQQEDSAVYLCASSFLVRTAEPYEQYFGPGTRLTVT.

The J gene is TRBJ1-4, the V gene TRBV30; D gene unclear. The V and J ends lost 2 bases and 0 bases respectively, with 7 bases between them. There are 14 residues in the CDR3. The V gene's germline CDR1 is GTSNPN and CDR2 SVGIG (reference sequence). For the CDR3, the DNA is TGTGCCTGGAGTTCCGAGACAACTAATGAAAAACTGTTTTTT. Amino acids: CAWSSETTNEKLFF.

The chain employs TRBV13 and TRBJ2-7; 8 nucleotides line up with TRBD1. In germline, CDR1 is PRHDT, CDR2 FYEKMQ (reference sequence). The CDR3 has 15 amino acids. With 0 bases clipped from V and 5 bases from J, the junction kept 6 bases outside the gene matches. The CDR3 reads CASSLGRGRFHEQYF. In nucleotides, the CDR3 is TGTGCCAGCAGCTTAGGCAGGGGGCGGTTCCACGAGCAGTACTTC.

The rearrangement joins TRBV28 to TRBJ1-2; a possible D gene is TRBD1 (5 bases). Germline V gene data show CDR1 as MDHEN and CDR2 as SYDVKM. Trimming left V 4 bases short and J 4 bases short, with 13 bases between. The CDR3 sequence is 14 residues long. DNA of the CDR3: TGTGCCAGCAGTTCTAGGGGAGGCACCTATGGCTACACCTTC. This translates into CASSSRGGTYGYTF.

CDR3 in DNA: TGCGCCAGCAAGGCACAGGGAGAATCTAATGAAAAACTGTTTTTT. It specifies CASKAQGESNEKLFF. The rearrangement joins TRBV5-1 to TRBJ1-4; weak D call: TRBD1 (6 bases). V shed 6 bases and J shed 3 bases, with 15 bases lying between them. This CDR3 comprises 15 residues. Germline V gene lookup returns CDR1 SGHRS and CDR2 YFSETQ.

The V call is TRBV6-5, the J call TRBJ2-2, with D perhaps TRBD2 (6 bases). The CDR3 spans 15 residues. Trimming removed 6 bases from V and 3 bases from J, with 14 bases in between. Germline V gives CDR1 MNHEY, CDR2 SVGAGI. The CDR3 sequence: CASSYGSVDTGELFF. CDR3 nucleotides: TGTGCCAGCAGCTACGGGAGTGTGGACACCGGGGAGCTGTTTTTT.

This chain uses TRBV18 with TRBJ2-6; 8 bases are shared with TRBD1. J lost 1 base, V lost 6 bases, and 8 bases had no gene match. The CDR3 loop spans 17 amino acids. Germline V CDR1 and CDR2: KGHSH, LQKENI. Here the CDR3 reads CASSRGQGSSGANVLTF. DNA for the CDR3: TGTGCCAGCTCTCGCGGACAGGGTAGTTCTGGGGCCAACGTCCTGACTTTC.

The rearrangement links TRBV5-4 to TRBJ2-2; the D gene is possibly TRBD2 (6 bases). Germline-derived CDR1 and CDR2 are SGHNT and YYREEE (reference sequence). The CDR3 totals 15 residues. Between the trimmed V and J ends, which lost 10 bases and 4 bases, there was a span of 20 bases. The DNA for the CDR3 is TGTGCCTCCACAATGGGGGACTCTACCACCGGGGAGCTGTTTTTT. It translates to CASTMGDSTTGELFF.

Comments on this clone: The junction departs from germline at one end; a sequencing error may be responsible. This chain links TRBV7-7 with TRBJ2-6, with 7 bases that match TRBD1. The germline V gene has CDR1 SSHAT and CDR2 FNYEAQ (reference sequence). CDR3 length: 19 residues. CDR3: CASSPIQLLDRAGANVLTF. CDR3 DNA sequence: TGTGCTAGCAGCCCGATCCAGCTGTTAGACAGGGCCGGGGCCAACGTCCTGACTTTC.

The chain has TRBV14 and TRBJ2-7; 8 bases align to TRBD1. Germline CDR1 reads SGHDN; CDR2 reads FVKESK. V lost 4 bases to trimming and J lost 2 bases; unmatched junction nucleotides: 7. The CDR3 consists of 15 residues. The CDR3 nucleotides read TGTGCCAGCAGCCTAGGACAGGGAGCTACCTACGAGCAGTACTTC. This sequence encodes CASSLGQGATYEQYF.

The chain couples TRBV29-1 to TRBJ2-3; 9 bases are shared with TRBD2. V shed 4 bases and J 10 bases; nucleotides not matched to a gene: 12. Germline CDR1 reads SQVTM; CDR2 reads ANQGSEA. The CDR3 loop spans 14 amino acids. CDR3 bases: TGCAGCGTTGGATTTAGCGGGGGTCTTCCGCCGCAGTATTTT. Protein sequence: CSVGFSGGLPPQYF.

The CDR3 sequence: CATMGAERSNYGYTF. As DNA, the CDR3 is TGTGCCACCATGGGGGCAGAGCGAAGTAACTATGGCTACACCTTC. This chain links TRBV28 with TRBJ1-2; possibly TRBD1 for D (6 bases). V was clipped by 10 bases and J by 1 base, with 19 bases between them. The CDR3 totals 15 residues. Germline V gives CDR1 MDHEN, CDR2 SYDVKM.

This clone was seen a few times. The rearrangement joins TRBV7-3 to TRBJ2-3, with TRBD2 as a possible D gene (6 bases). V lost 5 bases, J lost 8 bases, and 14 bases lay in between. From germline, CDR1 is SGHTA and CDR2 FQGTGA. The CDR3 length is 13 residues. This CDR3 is CASSAWSEGTQYF. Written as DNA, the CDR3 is TGTGCCAGCAGCGCGTGGTCGGAGGGTACGCAGTATTTT. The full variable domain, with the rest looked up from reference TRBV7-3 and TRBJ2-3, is GAGVSQTPSNKVTEKGKYVELRCDPISGHTALYWYRQSLGQGPEFLIYFQGTGAADDSGLPNDRFFAVRPEGSVSTLKIQRTERGDSAVYLCASSAWSEGTQYFGPGTRLTVL.

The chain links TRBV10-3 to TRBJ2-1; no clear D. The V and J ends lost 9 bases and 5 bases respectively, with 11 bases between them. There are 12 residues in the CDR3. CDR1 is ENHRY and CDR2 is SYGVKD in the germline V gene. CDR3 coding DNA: TGTGCCATAGGCCAGCGCGACAATGAGCAGTTCTTC. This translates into CAIGQRDNEQFF.

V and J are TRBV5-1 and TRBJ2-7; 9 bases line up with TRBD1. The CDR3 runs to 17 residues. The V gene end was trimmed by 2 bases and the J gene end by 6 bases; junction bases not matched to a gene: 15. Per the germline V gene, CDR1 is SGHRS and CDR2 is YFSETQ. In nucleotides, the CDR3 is TGCGCCAGCAGCTTCCTCCAGCAGGGACAGGGTGCGGTCGAGCAGTACTTC. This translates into CASSFLQQGQGAVEQYF.

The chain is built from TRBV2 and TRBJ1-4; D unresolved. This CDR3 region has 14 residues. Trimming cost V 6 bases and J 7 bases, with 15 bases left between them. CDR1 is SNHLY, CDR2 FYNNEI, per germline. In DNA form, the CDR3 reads TGTGCCAGCAGATTGACTGAGGGAAGTGAAAAACTGTTTTTT. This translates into CASRLTEGSEKLFF.

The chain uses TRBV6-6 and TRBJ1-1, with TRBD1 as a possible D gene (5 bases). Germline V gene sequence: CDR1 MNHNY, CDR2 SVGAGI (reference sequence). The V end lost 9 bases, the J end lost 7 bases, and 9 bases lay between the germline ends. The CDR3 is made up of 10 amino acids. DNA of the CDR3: TGTGCCAGTGGGGGAGGTGAAGCTTTCTTT. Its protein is CASGGGEAFF.

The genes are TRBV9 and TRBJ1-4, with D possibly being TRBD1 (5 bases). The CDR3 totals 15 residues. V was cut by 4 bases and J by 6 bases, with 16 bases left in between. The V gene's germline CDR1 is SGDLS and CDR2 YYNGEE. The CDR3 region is CASSLPAGGDEKLFF. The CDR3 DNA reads TGTGCCAGCAGCCTCCCTGCGGGGGGAGATGAAAAACTGTTTTTT.

The CDR3 region has the DNA TGTGCCAGCAGAAGTACAGGGAGGGGAAACATTCAGTACTTC. Translated, it gives CASRSTGRGNIQYF. The gene calls are TRBV2 and TRBJ2-4; D is possibly TRBD2 (7 bases). CDR1 and CDR2 (germline): SNHLY, FYNNEI. The CDR3 loop spans 14 amino acids. With 6 bases removed from V and 6 bases from J, the gap between germline ends came to 15 bases. The variable domain in full, with the rest retrieved from reference TRBV2 and TRBJ2-4, is EPEVTQTPSHQVTQMGQEVILRCVPISNHLYFYWYRQILGQKVEFLVSFYNNEISEKSEIFDDQFSVERPDGSNFTLKIRSTKLEDSAMYFCASRSTGRGNIQYFGAGTRLSVL.

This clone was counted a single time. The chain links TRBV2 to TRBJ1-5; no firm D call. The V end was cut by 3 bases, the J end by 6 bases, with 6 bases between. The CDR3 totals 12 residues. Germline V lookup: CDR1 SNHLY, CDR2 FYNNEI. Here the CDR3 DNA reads TGTGCCAGCAGTGACGTGCGTCAGCCCCAGCATTTT. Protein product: CASSDVRQPQHF.